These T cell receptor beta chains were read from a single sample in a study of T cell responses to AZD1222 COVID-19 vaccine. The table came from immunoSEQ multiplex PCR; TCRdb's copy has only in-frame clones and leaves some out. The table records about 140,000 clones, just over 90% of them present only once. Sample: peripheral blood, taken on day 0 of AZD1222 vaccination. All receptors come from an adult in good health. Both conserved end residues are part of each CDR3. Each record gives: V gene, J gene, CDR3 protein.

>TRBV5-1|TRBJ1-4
CASSSSGTAKNEKLFF
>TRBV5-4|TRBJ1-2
CASTSRARHYGYTF
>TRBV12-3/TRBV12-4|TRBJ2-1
CASSVNYEQFF
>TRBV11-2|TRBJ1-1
CASSPGVTEAFF
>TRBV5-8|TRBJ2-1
CASSLEAGAGSYNEQFF
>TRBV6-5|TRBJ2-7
CASSYYLDSHWEQYF
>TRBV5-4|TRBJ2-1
CASSLLHQKQFF
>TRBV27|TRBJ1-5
CASSGLGRNQPQHF
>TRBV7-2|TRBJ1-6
CASSLAGNNSPLHF
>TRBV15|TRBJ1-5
CATSRDSGGGNQPQHF
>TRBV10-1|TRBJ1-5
CASSEWDRVENQPQHF
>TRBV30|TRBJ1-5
CAWSPHRGTSDQPQHF
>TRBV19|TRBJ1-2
CASSNWTTDYGYTF
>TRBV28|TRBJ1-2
CASSRDRGGGYTF
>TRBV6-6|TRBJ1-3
CASSYAGTDSGNTIYF
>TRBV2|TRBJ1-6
CASTRQINSPLHF
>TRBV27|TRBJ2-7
CASHRGDEQYF
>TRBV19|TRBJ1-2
CASTADYNGYTF
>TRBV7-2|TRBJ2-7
CASSLAPRGAYEQYF
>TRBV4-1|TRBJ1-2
CASSQEEGQIRLDRGLGGYTF
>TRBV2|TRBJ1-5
CASRDRGSNQPQHF
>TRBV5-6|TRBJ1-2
CASSSSGPYGYTF
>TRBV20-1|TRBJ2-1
CSASRLAGGDEQFF
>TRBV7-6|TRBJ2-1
CASSLVPGQGYNEQFF
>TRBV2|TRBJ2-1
CASSPDRGGEQFF
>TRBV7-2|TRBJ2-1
CASSFRGLAGGQWYEQFF
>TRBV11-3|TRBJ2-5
CASSWNSGVQETQYF
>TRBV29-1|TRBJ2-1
CSVPGETSGISSYNEQFF
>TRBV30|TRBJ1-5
CAWSFRGVFSNQPQHF
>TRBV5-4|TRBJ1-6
CASSTQRDTTNSPLHF
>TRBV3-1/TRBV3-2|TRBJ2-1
CASLRALNEQFF
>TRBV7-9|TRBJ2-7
CASSFGGGYEQYF
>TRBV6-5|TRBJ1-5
CASSLRTDSNQPQHF
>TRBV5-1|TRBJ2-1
CASSSDRGAWYNEQFF
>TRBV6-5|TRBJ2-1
CASSYGAAISHNEQFF